The T cell receptor beta chain under discussion was sequenced for a study of monozygotic twins with inflammatory bowel disease. Per germline, CDR1 SEHNR and CDR2 FQNEAQ (reference sequence). The CDR3 contains 17 residues. TCRdb reprocessed the 5' RACE reads and keeps a single row for each CDR3 protein, giving no DNA. Recorded here are approximately 400,000 distinct CDR3 sequences; the top ten clones represent about 2.6%. Concerning this clonotype: The target antigen is unknown.

Whole-study results and caveats: Clonotypes shared with others were fewer in IBD patients than in healthy twins, especially with disease activity. Resolution of different T cell subtypes was not achieved. Diversity of TCRbeta measured by inverse Simpson was lower in IBD patients than in healthy co-twins.

This TCR derives from a human donor with ulcerative colitis or Crohn's disease, or a healthy co-twin of an affected twin (not recorded which). Sequenced: blood. This chain connects TRBV7-9 to TRBJ2-1; there is no DNA to check the TCRdb D call of TRBD2. The CDR3 is CASSLAGSGRARNEQFF.